A selection of T cell receptor beta chains follows, all from one sample in a study of cytomegalovirus exposure and HLA in healthy donors. Clones were sequenced by immunoSEQ multiplex PCR, and TCRdb holds only the in-frame ones, with some missing. Of under 200,000 clones in the sample, about 75% were seen once. The sequenced sample was PBMCs. Receptor source: a man aged 50-60 years in good health and CMV-seropositive. Both conserved end residues are part of each CDR3. Each record gives: J gene, D gene, clone size, V gene, CDR3 DNA, CDR3 protein. The D gene is left open where the match is weak. Size is stated for part of the rows, as once, few or many counts, or as a class when the clone is expanded.

>TRBJ1-6|NA|NA|TRBV28
TGTGCCATCCCAAGTAGGGGGGGGGCGCAGAATCCCTATAATTCACCCCTCCACTTT
CAIPSRGGAQNPYNSPLHF
>TRBJ2-5|TRBD2|NA|TRBV5-6
TGTGCCAGCAGCTTGGCACTAGCGGGGGCCCGTCAAGAGACCCAGTACTTC
CASSLALAGARQETQYF
>TRBJ2-7|NA|NA|TRBV9
TGTGCCAGCAGCTCACAGGGATCCGAGCAGTACTTC
CASSSQGSEQYF
>TRBJ1-1|NA|once|TRBV27
TGTGCCAGCAGTTTAGGGGGGAGTGAAGCTTTCTTT
CASSLGGSEAFF
>TRBJ2-5|TRBD1|NA|TRBV10-2
TGCGCCAGCAGTGTCGGGACAGGGATACAGACCCAGTACTTC
CASSVGTGIQTQYF
>TRBJ1-2|NA|NA|TRBV4-3
TGCGCCAGCAGCCAAGGAATTGGGGAGGGCGACTATGGCTACACCTTC
CASSQGIGEGDYGYTF
>TRBJ1-5|NA|NA|TRBV28
TGTGCCAGCAGTAAGAGGCAGCCCCAGCATTTT
CASSKRQPQHF
>TRBJ1-2|TRBD1|NA|TRBV4-1
TGCGCCAGCAGCCAAGAAGGGACAGGGGGCGGCTATGGCTACACCTTC
CASSQEGTGGGYGYTF
>TRBJ1-4|TRBD1|NA|TRBV2
TGTGCCAGCAGTGAACAGGGGGCAGTGGCTAATGAAAAACTGTTTTTT
CASSEQGAVANEKLFF
>TRBJ2-4|TRBD1|NA|TRBV4-2
TGTGCCAGCAGCCAACCCGGGACAGGGAAAAACATTCAGTACTTC
CASSQPGTGKNIQYF
>TRBJ2-5|NA|NA|TRBV2
TGTGCCAGCAGTGCAGACGGGCCCTCCGGCGGGTGGGAGACCCAGTACTTC
CASSADGPSGGWETQYF
>TRBJ1-1|NA|NA|TRBV9
TGTGCCAGCAGCCCCGGACTGGGGAACACTGAAGCTTTCTTT
CASSPGLGNTEAFF
>TRBJ2-7|NA|few|TRBV28
TGTGCCAGCAGTTTTTCTTTGGCAGGGTTAAACTACGAGCAGTACTTC
CASSFSLAGLNYEQYF
>TRBJ1-2|TRBD1|NA|TRBV4-2
TGTGCCAGCAGCCAAGGATCCGGGACAGGGGCTTTTCGCTATGGCTACACCTTC
CASSQGSGTGAFRYGYTF
>TRBJ1-1|TRBD1|few|TRBV6-5
TGTGCCAGCAGTTACGACGGGACAGCTGAAGCTTTCTTT
CASSYDGTAEAFF
>TRBJ2-5|TRBD2|NA|TRBV6-5
TGTGCCAGCAGTCCCGGGGGGGTCGAGACCCAGTACTTC
CASSPGGVETQYF
>TRBJ1-1|NA|few|TRBV4-3
TGCGCCAGCAGCCAAAATTTACAGTTGAACACTGAAGCTTTCTTT
CASSQNLQLNTEAFF
>TRBJ1-2|TRBD1|NA|TRBV13
TGTGCCAGCAGCGTCTACCGGGACAGGGGGTCCAACGGCTATGGCTACACCTTC
CASSVYRDRGSNGYGYTF
>TRBJ2-7|NA|NA|TRBV5-1
TGCGCCAGCAGCGCGGGACAGCCTTTCGGCGAGCAGTACTTC
CASSAGQPFGEQYF
>TRBJ1-2|TRBD1|NA|TRBV4-3
TGCGCCAGCAGTCGGGACAGACTCTATGGCTACACCTTC
CASSRDRLYGYTF
>TRBJ1-6|NA|NA|TRBV5-4
TGTGCCAGCAGCTTGCGACAGAGTAATTCACCCCTCCACTTT
CASSLRQSNSPLHF
>TRBJ1-6|NA|NA|TRBV7-2
TGTGCCAGCAGCTTAGGGGGTGGGGCCAGCGAGACCCTCCACTTT
CASSLGGGASETLHF
>TRBJ2-5|NA|NA|TRBV5-1
TGCGCCAGCAGCCGCGGACTAGCAGGGGGGGTGGAGACCCAGTACTTC
CASSRGLAGGVETQYF
>TRBJ2-7|TRBD2|NA|TRBV19
TGTGCCAGTAGTATACACGGGGGGAGTAGCTACGAGCAGTACTTC
CASSIHGGSSYEQYF
>TRBJ2-7|NA|NA|TRBV11-2
TGTGCCAGCAGCCGCCCCTTCTTGGGCCCCCCTCTCTCCTACGAGCAGTACTTC
CASSRPFLGPPLSYEQYF
>TRBJ1-6|TRBD1|NA|TRBV7-9
TGTGCCAGCAGCTCCCGACAGGGGCGGAATTCACCCCTCCACTTT
CASSSRQGRNSPLHF
>TRBJ1-1|NA|NA|TRBV5-6
TGTGCCAGCAGCTTGGACAGGGTAGGTGAAGCTTTCTTT
CASSLDRVGEAFF
>TRBJ1-1|NA|few|TRBV20-1
TGCAGTGCTCCTTGGGCGACGGTTACTTTCTTT
CSAPWATVTFF
>TRBJ2-3|TRBD2|NA|TRBV5-4
TGTGCCAGCAGCTTGGCTAGCGGGGGGCCGGTAAGCACAGATACGCAGTATTTT
CASSLASGGPVSTDTQYF
>TRBJ1-1|TRBD1|once|TRBV10-2
TGCGCCAGCAGTGGGCTGGGGACAGGGAACACTGAAGCTTTCTTT
CASSGLGTGNTEAFF
>TRBJ1-2|NA|NA|TRBV2
TGTGCCAGCAGTGAAGACAGGTTCGGGCGCTACACCTTC
CASSEDRFGRYTF
>TRBJ2-1|NA|NA|TRBV28
NA
CASSFFGQGYNKQFF
>TRBJ2-1|TRBD2|few|TRBV2
TGTGCCAGCAGTGGGCTAGCGGGGGCTGAGCAGTTCTTC
CASSGLAGAEQFF
>TRBJ2-2|NA|NA|TRBV2
TGTGCCAGCAGTCCAATCGGTCGAACCGGGGAGCTGTTTTTT
CASSPIGRTGELFF
>TRBJ2-7|TRBD1|NA|TRBV9
TGTGCCAGCAGTGCGGACAGGATAGCTTACGAGCAGTACTTC
CASSADRIAYEQYF
>TRBJ1-1|NA|NA|TRBV9
TGTGCCAGCAGCACCCCCCAAGGACAGAGGGGGAACACTGAAGCTTTCTTT
CASSTPQGQRGNTEAFF
>TRBJ2-5|TRBD2|NA|TRBV4-2
TGTGCCAGCAGTAAGACTAGCGGGGGATTACAAGAGACCCAGTACTTC
CASSKTSGGLQETQYF
>TRBJ2-7|NA|NA|TRBV19
TGTGCCAGTAGTATTTGGCCGTCCCGGTACTTC
CASSIWPSRYF
>TRBJ2-7|TRBD1|NA|TRBV11-2
TGTGCCAGCAGCTGGGGACAGGGTCGAGGCGAGCAGTACTTC
CASSWGQGRGEQYF
>TRBJ1-2|NA|NA|TRBV7-8
TGTGCCAGCAGCTTATCTGGGGCGGCTAACTATGGCTACACCTTC
CASSLSGAANYGYTF
>TRBJ2-1|NA|medium-sized|TRBV2
TGTGCCAGCAGGATGATTGTGAGCTCCTACAATGAGCAGTTCTTC
CASRMIVSSYNEQFF
>TRBJ1-1|TRBD1|few|TRBV4-3
TGCGCCAGCAGCCAGACAGGGGGCGATGAAGCTTTCTTT
CASSQTGGDEAFF
>TRBJ1-1|NA|NA|TRBV6-1
TGTGCCAGCAGGTCCGCAGGGTTGAACACTGAAGCTTTCTTT
CASRSAGLNTEAFF
>TRBJ2-3|TRBD2|once|TRBV7-6
TGTGCCAGCAGCTTCGGCGGGGGGCCCAGCACAGATACGCAGTATTTT
CASSFGGGPSTDTQYF
>TRBJ2-5|TRBD1|NA|TRBV7-6
TGTGCCAGCAGCTTAGGTCAGGGGGCGGTTTACTTC
CASSLGQGAVYF
>TRBJ2-7|NA|NA|TRBV5-1
TGCGCCAGCAGCTTGGGGACAGCCGTTCTGGAGCAGTACTTC
CASSLGTAVLEQYF
>TRBJ1-5|NA|NA|TRBV4-1
TGCGCCAGCAGCCATTTAGGGGGGCCCCAGCATTTT
CASSHLGGPQHF